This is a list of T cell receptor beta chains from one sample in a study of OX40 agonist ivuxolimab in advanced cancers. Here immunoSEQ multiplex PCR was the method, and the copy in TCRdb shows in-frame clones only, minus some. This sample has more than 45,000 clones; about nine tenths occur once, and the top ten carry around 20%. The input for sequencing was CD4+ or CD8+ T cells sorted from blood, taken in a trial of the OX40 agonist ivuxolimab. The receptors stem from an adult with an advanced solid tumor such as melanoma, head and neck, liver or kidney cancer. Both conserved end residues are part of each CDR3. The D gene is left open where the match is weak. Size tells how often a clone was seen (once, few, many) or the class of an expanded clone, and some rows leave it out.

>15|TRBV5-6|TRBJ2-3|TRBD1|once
CASSPGQGGTDTQYF
TGTGCCAGCAGCCCGGGACAGGGAGGCACAGATACGCAGTATTTT
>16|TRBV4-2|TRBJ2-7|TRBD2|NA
CASSQEGASGALEQYF
TGTGCCAGCAGCCAAGAGGGGGCTAGCGGGGCCCTCGAGCAGTACTTC
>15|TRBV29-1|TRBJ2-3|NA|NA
CSAVVVADQGDTQYF
TGCAGCGCCGTAGTCGTGGCAGATCAAGGGGATACGCAGTATTTT
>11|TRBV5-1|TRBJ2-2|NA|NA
CASSLQGELFF
TGCGCCAGCAGCTTGCAAGGGGAGCTGTTTTTT
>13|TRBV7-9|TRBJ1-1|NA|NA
CASSAEVNTEAFF
TGTGCCAGCAGCGCGGAGGTGAACACTGAAGCTTTCTTT
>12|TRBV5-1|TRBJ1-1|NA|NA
CASSEMNTEAFF
TGCGCCAGCAGCGAAATGAACACTGAAGCTTTCTTT
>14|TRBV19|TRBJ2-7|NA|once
CASSTIPGSYEQYF
TGTGCCAGTAGTACGATCCCGGGCTCCTACGAGCAGTACTTC
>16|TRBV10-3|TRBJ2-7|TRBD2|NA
CAISQGGLAGNYEQYF
TGTGCCATCAGTCAGGGAGGACTAGCGGGAAACTACGAGCAGTACTTC
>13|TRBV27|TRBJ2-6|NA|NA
CASSLAGANVLTF
TGTGCCAGCAGTTTAGCTGGGGCCAACGTCCTGACTTTC
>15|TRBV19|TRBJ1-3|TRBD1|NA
CASSMARGPGNTIYF
TGTGCCAGTAGTATGGCCAGGGGGCCTGGAAACACCATATATTTT
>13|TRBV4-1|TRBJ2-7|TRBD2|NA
CASSHAGGVEQYF
TGCGCCAGCAGCCACGCTGGGGGGGTCGAGCAGTACTTC
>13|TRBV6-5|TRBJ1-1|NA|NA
CASNVQGNTEAFF
TGTGCCAGCAATGTACAGGGGAACACTGAAGCTTTCTTT
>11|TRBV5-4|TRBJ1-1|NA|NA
CASSLATEAFF
TGTGCCAGCAGCTTGGCGACAGAAGCTTTCTTT
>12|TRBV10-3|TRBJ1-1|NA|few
CAIQEGNTEAFF
TGTGCCATCCAGGAGGGGAACACTGAAGCTTTCTTT
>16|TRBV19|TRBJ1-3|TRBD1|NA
CASRGQGPISGNTIYF
TGTGCCAGTAGAGGACAGGGACCTATCTCTGGAAACACCATATATTTT
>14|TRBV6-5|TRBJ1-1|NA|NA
CASWRPSVLAEAFF
TGTGCCAGCTGGCGGCCATCAGTATTAGCTGAAGCTTTCTTT
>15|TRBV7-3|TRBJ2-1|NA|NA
CASSTGPSSYNEQFF
TGTGCCAGCAGCACAGGGCCAAGCTCCTACAATGAGCAGTTCTTC
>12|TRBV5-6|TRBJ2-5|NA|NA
CASSQGGETQYF
TGTGCCAGCAGCCAAGGAGGAGAGACCCAGTACTTC
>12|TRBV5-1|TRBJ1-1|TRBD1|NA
CASSLGQDEAFF
TGCGCCAGCAGCTTAGGACAGGATGAAGCTTTCTTT
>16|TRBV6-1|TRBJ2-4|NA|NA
CASSDWTALAKNIQYF
TGTGCCAGCAGTGATTGGACAGCTCTAGCCAAAAACATTCAGTACTTC
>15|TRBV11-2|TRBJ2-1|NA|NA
CASSLGTGSYNEQFF
TGTGCCAGCAGCTTAGGGACGGGCTCCTACAATGAGCAGTTCTTC
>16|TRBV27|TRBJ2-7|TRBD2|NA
CASSPPGGGFSYEQYF
TGTGCCAGCAGTCCCCCAGGCGGGGGGTTTTCCTACGAGCAGTACTTC
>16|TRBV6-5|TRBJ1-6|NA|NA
CASSYSAGRDNSPLHF
TGTGCCAGCAGTTACTCGGCAGGGCGGGATAATTCACCCCTCCACTTT
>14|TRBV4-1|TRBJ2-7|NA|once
CASSQVGQYYEQYF
TGCGCCAGCAGCCAAGTGGGCCAATACTACGAGCAGTACTTC